The entry that follows covers one T cell receptor beta chain sequence. Its matching antigen is unknown. The CDR3 contains 14 residues. The V gene's germline CDR1 is MGHRA and CDR2 YSYEKL. TCRdb re-analyzed the 5' RACE reads; it lists each CDR3 protein once, without DNA. In total, the table holds approximately 380,000 distinct CDR3 sequences. These data originate in a study of monozygotic twins with inflammatory bowel disease. Notes on the study in general: IBD patients shared fewer clonotypes with other individuals than healthy twins, especially patients with disease activity signs. The study supported no single strong signal or clonotype linked to IBD.

The draw for each donor consisted of a single 2.5 ml blood sample. The receptor comes from a human donor with ulcerative colitis or Crohn's disease, or a healthy co-twin of an affected twin (not recorded which). This chain uses TRBV4-1 with TRBJ1-2; TCRdb outputs TRBD1, but without DNA this stays unchecked. The specimen was blood. CDR3 protein: CASSQGGGDYGYTF.